This TCR beta chain derives from a study of vaccination and CD4 T cells after COVID-19. Overall study context: Blood was drawn a median around 71 days post second dose, range 14 to 241.

As for time point: late sampling 161 to 241 days after vaccination in three convalescent patients. The treatment was: roughly 10-day PBMC culture with coronavirus spike peptide pools or control peptides (ViraFEST assay). Oncomine TCR Beta short-read sequencing was applied to DNA from cultured CD4+ T cells. From cultured CD4+ T cells, genomic DNA was extracted. TCRdb recomputed calls from the PCR reads with MiXCR, one row per CDR3 protein. The table has 17,000 or so distinct CDR3 sequences, about 45% seen once; the top ten hold 13%. Of note for this clonotype: Its antigen is currently unknown.

The V gene's germline CDR1 is MNHEY and CDR2 SMNVEV (reference sequence). V trimming: 5 bases; J trimming: 7 bases; junction bases outside the gene matches: 8. The CDR3 totals 16 residues. The chain recombines TRBV27 with TRBJ1-6; 10 bases match TRBD1. This receptor was identified in a human donor who had recovered from COVID-19. Sequencing was performed on CD4+ T cells from blood, cultured in vitro, taken about 7 months after SARS-CoV-2 vaccination. The DNA for the CDR3 is TGTGCCAGCAGTGTAAGACCGGGACAGGGGAATTCACCCCTCCACTTT. It codes for CASSVRPGQGNSPLHF.